The 21 T cell receptor beta chains below all came from one sample that was sequenced in a study of blood T cell repertoires in COVID-19. Only in-frame clones appear in the TCRdb table, and some are missing; sequencing was by immunoSEQ multiplex PCR. The sample holds about 140,000 clones, approximately 84% seen once. The sequenced sample was peripheral blood. These receptors all come from a woman aged 55-75 years with acute or convalescent COVID-19.

The CDR3 loop is CASSSHWRQTYEQYF. The CDR3 nucleotides read TGTGCCAGCAGCTCTCATTGGAGACAGACTTACGAGCAGTACTTC. The chain uses TRBV9 and TRBJ2-7, with D possibly matching TRBD1 (5 bases). Germline assignment: CDR1 SGDLS and CDR2 YYNGEE. The CDR3 length is 15 residues. V lost 4 bases to trimming and J lost 4 bases, with 18 bases between them.

The V and J genes are TRBV10-3 and TRBJ1-1; 7 nucleotides match TRBD1. J was trimmed by 9 bases and V by 3 bases; bases with no gene match: 10. From germline, CDR1 is ENHRY and CDR2 SYGVKD. This CDR3 has 14 residues. CDR3 bases: TGTGCCATCAGTGACCCACAGGGGAACCGGCAAGCTTTCTTT. Encoded protein: CAISDPQGNRQAFF.

This clone was counted a few times. This sequence joins TRBV10-1 and TRBJ1-1; 7 positions agree with TRBD1. V dropped 2 bases and J dropped 1; count of bases not matched to a gene: 1. CDR3 size: 14 residues. Germline CDR1 and CDR2: WNHNN and SYGVQD (reference sequence). The CDR3 region has the DNA TGCGCCAGCAGTGAGCGACAGGGGAACACTGAAGCTTTCTTT. It codes for CASSERQGNTEAFF.

The chain carries TRBV20-1 and TRBJ2-1, with 7 bases fitting TRBD2. The CDR3 loop spans 14 amino acids. Germline CDR1 reads DFQATT; CDR2 reads SNEGSKA (reference sequence). Germline trimming cut 3 bases from V and 1 base from J; bases unmatched to any gene: 3. This CDR3 reads CSASPSGSYNEQFF. The CDR3 DNA reads TGCAGTGCTAGTCCTAGCGGATCCTACAATGAGCAGTTCTTC.

V and J are TRBV28 and TRBJ2-3, with 12 bases matching TRBD2. The trim removed 6 bases at V and 5 bases at J, leaving 6 bases unmatched. This CDR3 has 15 residues. Germline CDR1 reads MDHEN; CDR2 reads SYDVKM. The CDR3 loop is CASSSGLAGRDTQYF. CDR3 in DNA: TGTGCCAGCAGCTCTGGACTAGCGGGAAGAGATACGCAGTATTTT.

The rearrangement joins TRBV11-2 to TRBJ2-1; TRBD2 agrees at 9 bases. Germline values: CDR1 SGHAT, CDR2 FQNNGV. The J segment lost 3 bases and the V segment lost 2 bases, leaving 8 bases of the junction unmatched. The CDR3 spans 17 residues. CDR3 in DNA: TGTGCCAGCAGCTTACGGGGTAGCGGGGGACTCTACAATGAGCAGTTCTTC. It is translated as CASSLRGSGGLYNEQFF.

The chain combines TRBV4-1 with TRBJ2-5; D possibly corresponds to TRBD1 (5 bases). The germline V gene encodes CDR1 MGHRA and CDR2 YSYEKL. Between the trimmed V and J ends, which lost 0 bases and 4 bases, there was a span of 9 bases. The CDR3 is 14 residues long. This CDR3 reads CASSQDSGRETQYF. The CDR3 coding sequence is TGCGCCAGCAGCCAAGATTCAGGGCGAGAGACCCAGTACTTC.

This sequence joins TRBV12-3 or TRBV12-4 and TRBJ2-3; unclear D gene. With 6 bases removed from V and 5 bases from J, the gap between germline ends came to 12 bases. This CDR3 comprises 13 residues. CDR3 nucleotide sequence: TGTGCCAGCAGCCAATACCGAGGAGATACGCAGTATTTT. Translating gives CASSQYRGDTQYF.

The CDR3 loop reads CAWSPGQSSGNTIYF. CDR3 sequence (DNA): TGTGCCTGGAGTCCGGGACAAAGCTCTGGAAACACCATATATTTT. This chain links TRBV30 with TRBJ1-3; a weak D match, TRBD1 (6 bases). Germline-derived CDR1 and CDR2 are GTSNPN and SVGIG (reference sequence). V was shortened by 2 bases and J by 0 bases, with 11 bases between the two germline ends. This CDR3 spans 15 amino acids.

The chain employs TRBV20-1 and TRBJ1-5; D gene ambiguous. This CDR3 is built from 11 residues. Trimming stripped 5 bases from V and 7 bases from J, with 9 bases between. The germline V gene has CDR1 DFQATT and CDR2 SNEGSKA (reference sequence). CDR3 sequence (DNA): TGCAGTGCTGGCGAGGGACAGCCCCAGCATTTT. This translates into CSAGEGQPQHF.

This rearrangement joins TRBV3-1 (or the pseudogene TRBV3-2) to TRBJ1-6; D is undetermined. The germline V gene has CDR1 LGHDT and CDR2 YNNKEL (reference sequence). The CDR3 has 14 residues. V dropped 3 bases and J dropped 5 bases, with 8 bases sitting between them. The CDR3 protein is CASSQYTDNSPLHF. CDR3 in DNA: TGTGCCAGCAGCCAGTACACAGATAATTCACCCCTCCACTTT.

This rearrangement joins TRBV5-1 to TRBJ1-5; TRBD1 matches at 9 bases. CDR1 and CDR2 from the germline V gene are SGHRS and YFSETQ. V dropped 0 bases and J dropped 9; count of bases not matched to a gene: 7. The CDR3 is 15 residues long. CDR3: CASSLEGQGSSPQHF. In DNA form, the CDR3 reads TGCGCCAGCAGCTTGGAGGGACAGGGTAGTTCGCCCCAGCATTTT.

This rearrangement joins TRBV5-6 to TRBJ2-1; no clear D. Trimming stripped 5 bases from V and 4 bases from J, with 7 bases between. The CDR3 sequence is 12 residues long. Germline CDR1 SGHDT, CDR2 YYEEEE. CDR3 region: CASRFGYNEQFF. DNA of the CDR3: TGTGCCAGCAGATTCGGTTACAATGAGCAGTTCTTC.

This clone was counted a few times. Written as DNA, the CDR3 is TGTGCCTGGAGTATCCCGACAGGAAGAGGCACTGAAGCTTTCTTT. Protein product: CAWSIPTGRGTEAFF. The rearrangement joins TRBV30 to TRBJ1-1; the D gene is possibly TRBD1 (6 bases). Germline CDR1 is GTSNPN and CDR2 is SVGIG (reference sequence). Trimming shortened V by 2 bases and J by 4 bases, and 17 bases separated the two germline ends. CDR3 length: 15 amino acids.

This clone has a single count. The chain employs TRBV19 and TRBJ1-1, with D tentatively TRBD1 (6 bases). This CDR3 has 14 residues. V shed 6 bases and J shed 1 base, with 12 bases lying between them. Germline CDR1 is LNHDA and CDR2 is SQIVND (reference sequence). CDR3 coding DNA: TGTGCCAGTAGGTTCAGGGGTGAGAACACTGAAGCTTTCTTT. Its protein product is CASRFRGENTEAFF.

This sequence joins TRBV27 and TRBJ1-5, with D tentatively TRBD1 (5 bases). With 2 bases removed from V and 0 bases from J, the gap between germline ends came to 8 bases. This CDR3 has 15 amino acids. In germline, CDR1 is MNHEY, CDR2 SMNVEV (reference sequence). The CDR3 nucleotides are TGTGCCAGCAGTTTAGGGGGGGGTAGCAATCAGCCCCAGCATTTT. This codes for CASSLGGGSNQPQHF.

The chain combines TRBV3-1 (or the pseudogene TRBV3-2) with TRBJ1-1; TRBD1 agrees at 10 bases. Trimming removed 0 bases from V and 3 bases from J; junction bases left unmatched: 4. The germline V gene has CDR1 LGHDT and CDR2 YNNKEL (reference sequence). This CDR3 contains 16 residues. CDR3: CASSQDFGTGDTEAFF. In DNA form, the CDR3 reads TGTGCCAGCAGCCAAGATTTCGGGACAGGGGACACTGAAGCTTTCTTT.

The V gene is TRBV5-4, the J gene TRBJ2-7; 12 bases are shared with TRBD2. This CDR3 spans 17 amino acids. Germline V gene lookup returns CDR1 SGHNT and CDR2 YYREEE (reference sequence). Trimming at V came to 3 bases and at J to 0 bases, leaving 7 bases not matched to a gene. CDR3: CASSSRLAGALSYEQYF. The CDR3 nucleotides read TGTGCCAGCAGCTCAAGACTAGCGGGAGCCCTCTCCTACGAGCAGTACTTC.

The CDR3 here is CATRWGLAKNIQYF. In DNA, the CDR3 is TGTGCCACCAGGTGGGGGCTAGCCAAAAACATTCAGTACTTC. This chain uses TRBV2 with TRBJ2-4, with D perhaps TRBD1 (6 bases). Germline values: CDR1 SNHLY, CDR2 FYNNEI. V lost 10 bases, J lost 0 bases, and 13 bases lay in between. The CDR3 consists of 14 residues.

This rearrangement joins TRBV29-1 to TRBJ1-3; tentative D call: TRBD1 (5 bases). This CDR3 contains 15 residues. Between the trimmed V and J ends, which lost 6 bases and 2 bases, there was a span of 17 bases. The germline V gene has CDR1 SQVTM and CDR2 ANQGSEA. The CDR3 bases are TGCAGCGTGGAGATTAGGGGTAGTGCTGGAAACACCATATATTTT. Amino acids: CSVEIRGSAGNTIYF.

The chain joins TRBV10-3 to TRBJ2-7, with 7 bases lining up with TRBD1. The V gene's germline CDR1 is ENHRY and CDR2 SYGVKD. The J segment lost 3 bases and the V segment lost 8 bases, leaving 7 bases of the junction unmatched. The CDR3 runs to 13 residues. The CDR3 DNA reads TGTGCCATCGCCGGGACAGCAGACTACGAGCAGTACTTC. This gives the protein CAIAGTADYEQYF.